This TCR beta chain derives from a study of T cells after yellow fever vaccination. Study details: Preparation of fractions with low cell numbers was performed using SMART-Seq v4 Ultra Low Input.

Each CDR3 protein gets one entry after TCRdb re-called the 5' RACE reads with MiXCR. The sample has approximately 160,000 distinct CDR3 sequences; over 7% are singletons. Note on this clonotype: No antigen is known for it.

This CDR3 region has 14 residues. Germline assignment: CDR1 SGHRS and CDR2 YFSETQ. V was clipped by 0 bases and J by 6 bases, with 12 bases between them. Overall study findings and caveats: Detected again after the booster were most primary-vaccination clones, at approximately 96% CD4 and 80% to 90% CD8. FACS-sorted repertoires could harbor abundant contaminating bulk-population clonotypes.

This TCR was recovered from a man aged 18 to 29 who received the YFV17D yellow fever vaccine. The input for sequencing was CD8+ T cells sorted from PBMCs, taken 45 days after the yellow fever booster vaccination. V and J are TRBV5-1 and TRBJ1-2; D unclear. The CDR3 bases are TGCGCCAGCAGCTTGGCCGGTACAGCAAATGGCTACACCTTC. Its translation: CASSLAGTANGYTF.